The next 24 T cell receptor beta chains were all read from a single sample in a study of blood T cell repertoires in COVID-19. The protocol was immunoSEQ multiplex PCR, while the TCRdb copy is restricted to in-frame clones and leaves out a portion. Counted here are hundreds of thousands of clones, approximately 90% occurring once; the ten biggest clones make up 2% to 2.5%. The specimen sequenced was PBMCs or T cells enriched from blood (not recorded which). These receptors all come from a woman aged 55-69 years in a cohort exposed to, infected with or recovered from COVID-19 (not recorded which).

The rearrangement joins TRBV10-3 to TRBJ1-4; D is undetermined. The V gene's germline CDR1 is ENHRY and CDR2 SYGVKD. The CDR3 consists of 17 residues. V dropped 0 bases and J dropped 0 bases, with 11 bases sitting between them. The CDR3 reads CAISESGSGATNEKLFF. DNA for the CDR3: TGTGCCATCAGTGAGTCCGGGAGTGGGGCAACTAATGAAAAACTGTTTTTT.

The V and J genes are TRBV27 and TRBJ2-3; maybe TRBD1 (5 bases). The germline V gene has CDR1 MNHEY and CDR2 SMNVEV (reference sequence). This CDR3 has 15 amino acids. Trimming cost V 2 bases and J 1 base, with 10 bases left between them. CDR3 in DNA: TGTGCCAGCAGTTTAAGACAGTGGGGCACAGATACGCAGTATTTT. Its protein is CASSLRQWGTDTQYF.

The V and J genes are TRBV24-1 and TRBJ2-3; 10 positions agree with TRBD1. The length of the CDR3 is 15 residues. V was clipped by 5 bases and J by 4 bases; unmatched bases: 5. Germline V lookup: CDR1 KGHDR, CDR2 SFDVKD. The CDR3 loop is CATSAPGQGADTQYF. CDR3 in DNA: TGTGCCACCAGTGCCCCCGGACAGGGGGCAGATACGCAGTATTTT.

To note about this clone: Additional DNA sequences in this sample encode the identical CDR3. The V gene is TRBV2, the J gene TRBJ2-1; possibly TRBD2 for D (6 bases). The CDR3 extends over 13 amino acids. Germline V gene sequence: CDR1 SNHLY, CDR2 FYNNEI. The V gene lost 6 bases and the J gene lost 1 base, with 7 bases spanning the gap. The CDR3 DNA reads as TGTGCCAGCAGCGGGAGTTCCTACAATGAGCAGTTCTTC. This translates into CASSGSSYNEQFF.

A single count supports this clone. The chain uses TRBV6-5 and TRBJ2-2, with 10 bases aligning to TRBD2. The trim removed 6 bases at V and 3 bases at J, leaving 4 bases unmatched. Germline loops: CDR1 MNHEY, CDR2 SVGAGI. CDR3 length equals 15 residues. CDR3 nucleotides: TGTGCCAGCAGCCCCGGGACTAGCGACACCGGGGAGCTGTTTTTT. Protein product: CASSPGTSDTGELFF.

The rearrangement links TRBV24-1 to TRBJ1-1; 11 nucleotides agree with TRBD1. CDR1 and CDR2 from the germline V gene are KGHDR and SFDVKD. Trimming removed 4 bases from V and 2 bases from J; junction bases left unmatched: 11. The CDR3 length is 18 residues. The DNA for the CDR3 is TGTGCCACCAGTGACTCGAGGAGGGACAGGGGGGGAAACACTGAAGCTTTCTTT. It translates to CATSDSRRDRGGNTEAFF.

The chain employs TRBV5-1 and TRBJ1-1; unclear D gene. Trimming took 3 bases from V and 3 from J, leaving 12 bases between them. CDR3 size: 14 residues. Looked up from germline, CDR1 is SGHRS and CDR2 is YFSETQ. This chain's CDR3 is CASSWTGGDTEAFF. DNA for the CDR3: TGCGCCAGCAGCTGGACTGGTGGTGACACTGAAGCTTTCTTT.

This clone was detected only a few times. The chain uses TRBV19 and TRBJ2-6; D is uncertain. V was cut by 2 bases and J by 12 bases, with 11 bases left in between. This CDR3 comprises 13 residues. In germline, CDR1 is LNHDA, CDR2 SQIVND (reference sequence). CDR3 nucleotide sequence: TGTGCCAGTAGTATAAGTTCCCCCGGCGTCCTGACTTTC. This translates into CASSISSPGVLTF.

CDR3 nucleotide sequence: TGTGCCAGCACCCCGACAGGGGTGGGTGAAAAACTGTTTTTT. It codes for CASTPTGVGEKLFF. This chain links TRBV10-3 with TRBJ1-4; TRBD1 aligns across 8 bases. After removal of 10 bases from V and 7 bases from J, the junction contained 11 bases not matched to a gene. The germline V gene encodes CDR1 ENHRY and CDR2 SYGVKD. The CDR3 runs 14 residues.

This rearrangement joins TRBV2 to TRBJ1-2, with TRBD1 matching over 7 bases. CDR1 and CDR2 (germline): SNHLY, FYNNEI. V lost 9 bases, J lost 6 bases, and 13 bases stayed unmatched. This CDR3 contains 14 residues. CDR3 region: CASSLRQGGDGYTF. CDR3 in DNA: TGTGCCAGTAGTTTGCGACAGGGCGGTGATGGCTACACCTTC.

V and J are TRBV18 and TRBJ1-2; no firm D call. Per germline, CDR1 KGHSH and CDR2 LQKENI. Trimming left V 3 bases short and J 5 bases short, with 13 bases between. The CDR3 has 14 amino acids. The CDR3 sequence: CASSPEGIPYGYTF. The DNA of the CDR3 is TGTGCCAGCTCACCCGAGGGTATCCCATATGGCTACACCTTC.

This chain uses TRBV9 with TRBJ1-3; D not resolved. V was trimmed by 3 bases and J by 0 bases, leaving 7 bases between them. This CDR3 spans 14 amino acids. Per germline, CDR1 SGDLS and CDR2 YYNGEE. CDR3 protein: CASSGQYSGNTIYF. As DNA, the CDR3 is TGTGCCAGCAGCGGTCAGTACTCTGGAAACACCATATATTTT.

The chain joins TRBV5-1 to TRBJ1-3; D possibly corresponds to TRBD1 (6 bases). From germline, CDR1 is SGHRS and CDR2 YFSETQ. This CDR3 region has 15 residues. V lost 4 bases and J lost 3, with 14 bases in between. The CDR3 sequence: CASSPQGSGGNTIYF. The CDR3 DNA is TGCGCCAGCAGCCCTCAGGGGTCCGGTGGAAACACCATATATTTT.

J is TRBJ2-7 and V is TRBV11-3; 7 nucleotides match TRBD1. Germline lookup yields CDR1 SGHNT and CDR2 YENEEA. The CDR3 extends over 15 amino acids. The V and J ends lost 8 bases and 5 bases, in that order; junction bases with no gene match: 15. The CDR3: CASPQEGGQRNEQYF. Written as DNA, the CDR3 is TGTGCCAGCCCTCAGGAAGGGGGACAGCGCAACGAGCAGTACTTC.

CDR3: CASSQDTGGYVQYF. The CDR3 DNA is TGTGCCAGCAGCCAAGATACGGGAGGGTATGTGCAGTACTTC. The chain carries TRBV3-1 (or the pseudogene TRBV3-2) and TRBJ2-7; 8 bases are a match to TRBD2. Germline assignment: CDR1 LGHDT and CDR2 YNNKEL (reference sequence). J was trimmed by 9 bases and V by 0 bases; bases with no gene match: 7. There are 14 residues in the CDR3.

With respect to this clone: Other DNA sequences in this specimen translate into the identical CDR3. This chain joins TRBV6-5 and TRBJ2-1; D gene unclear. Germline V gene lookup returns CDR1 MNHEY and CDR2 SVGAGI. The CDR3 runs to 11 residues. V lost 7 bases and J 4 bases, leaving 5 bases between the germline ends. CDR3 nucleotide sequence: TGTGCCAGCAATTCATACAATGAGCAGTTCTTC. This gives the protein CASNSYNEQFF.

V is TRBV27 and J is TRBJ2-3; the match to TRBD2 covers 7 bases. Germline CDR1 and CDR2: MNHEY and SMNVEV (reference sequence). This CDR3 has 14 amino acids. Trimming took 3 bases from V and 4 from J; bases not matched to a gene: 4. The CDR3: CASSLVRGADTQYF. The DNA of the CDR3 is TGTGCCAGCAGTTTGGTACGGGGGGCAGATACGCAGTATTTT.

This chain connects TRBV10-2 to TRBJ1-2; TRBD1 matches 7 bases. Germline V lookup: CDR1 WSHSY, CDR2 SAAADI. The V gene end was trimmed by 6 bases and the J gene end by 9 bases; junction bases not matched to a gene: 4. This CDR3 contains 11 residues. CDR3 loop: CASSETGRYTF. The CDR3 DNA reads as TGCGCCAGCAGCGAGACAGGGCGCTACACCTTC.

The genes are TRBV28 and TRBJ2-5; tentative D call: TRBD2 (6 bases). Germline values: CDR1 MDHEN, CDR2 SYDVKM. The V end was cut by 6 bases, the J end by 4 bases, with 15 bases between. The length of the CDR3 is 14 residues. The CDR3 bases are TGTGCCAGCAGCCTACCGGGGGAGTCAGAGACCCAGTACTTC. Protein product: CASSLPGESETQYF.

V gene TRBV30 combines with J gene TRBJ1-1; 9 bases are shared with TRBD1. Germline CDR1 reads GTSNPN; CDR2 reads SVGIG (reference sequence). With V trimmed by 0 bases and J by 1 base, 6 bases remained unmatched. The CDR3 consists of 16 residues. The CDR3 DNA follows: TGTGCCTGGAGTGTAATTAACAGGGGGCGGAACACTGAAGCTTTCTTT. Translated, it gives CAWSVINRGRNTEAFF.

J is TRBJ1-5 and V is TRBV7-2; the match to TRBD1 covers 7 bases. The CDR3 contains 13 residues. Trimming cost V 1 base and J 6 bases; bases outside gene matches: 0. From germline, CDR1 is SGHTA and CDR2 FQGNSA. In DNA, the CDR3 is TGTGCCAGCAGCTTAGACAGGGGTCAGCCCCAGCATTTT. Translated: CASSLDRGQPQHF.

The chain recombines TRBV28 with TRBJ1-4; 10 positions agree with TRBD1. The germline CDR1 and CDR2 sequences are MDHEN and SYDVKM. This CDR3 is 15 amino acids long. J lost 0 bases, V lost 6 bases, and 1 base had no gene match. The CDR3 DNA reads TGTGCCAGCAGCGGACAGGGGGCAACTAATGAAAAACTGTTTTTT. It translates to CASSGQGATNEKLFF.

V is TRBV28 and J is TRBJ2-3; maybe TRBD2 (6 bases). This CDR3 is built from 17 residues. V shed 2 bases and J shed 6 bases, with 21 bases lying between them. Germline values: CDR1 MDHEN, CDR2 SYDVKM. The CDR3 DNA sequence: TGTGCCAGCAGTTTACTAGGCTCCGGGACTCCCGGGGATACGCAGTATTTT. It codes for CASSLLGSGTPGDTQYF.

This clone was found a few times. V usage is TRBV3-1 (or the pseudogene TRBV3-2) and J usage is TRBJ1-4; 7 nucleotides match TRBD1. This CDR3 is built from 17 residues. In germline, CDR1 is LGHDT, CDR2 YNNKEL (reference sequence). After removal of 1 base from V and 2 bases from J, the junction contained 7 bases not matched to a gene. CDR3 sequence (DNA): TGTGCCAGCAGCCAAGGCAGGGGGATGGTTACTAATGAAAAACTGTTTTTT. Encoded protein: CASSQGRGMVTNEKLFF.